The T cell receptor beta chain under discussion was sequenced for a study of shared clonotypes between healthy human individuals. Repertoires were generated with immunoSEQ multiplex PCR, while TCRdb's copy carries only in-frame clones and drops some. This table has fewer than 2.5 million clones, 80% to 95% appearing once. The CDR3 covers 13 residues. Unmatched junction bases numbered 9, after V lost 5 bases and J lost 6 bases. Germline-derived CDR1 and CDR2 are SQVTM and ANQGSEA. This clone was observed a few times. The source is a man younger than 35 in good health. Some clones in this sample may be carry-over from other donors' samples. The sequenced sample consisted of naive CD4+ T cells from PBMCs. Subset of the sample: CD45RA+ positively selected. The chain has TRBV29-1 and TRBJ1-1; 7 nucleotides line up with TRBD1. In DNA form, the CDR3 reads TGCAGCGTTCTGGGACAGCCCATGTCTGAAGCTTTCTTT. Protein product: CSVLGQPMSEAFF.